The clone carrying this T cell receptor beta chain was detected a few times. The antigen is undetermined. The data are from a study of cytomegalovirus exposure and HLA in healthy donors. Findings of the study overall: Later work associated fewer than 20,000 TCR beta sequences with HLA alleles at 0.05 false discovery rate. According to reports, the classifier identified cytomegalovirus status with high specificity and sensitivity.

60 Vbeta and 13 Jbeta primers were used in PCR. Only in-frame clones appear in the TCRdb table, and some are missing; sequencing was by immunoSEQ multiplex PCR. The table records fewer than 200,000 clones, more than 65% of them present only once. The receptor was isolated from a girl aged 2 to 9 in good health and CMV-seropositive. Sample: PBMCs.

CDR3 sequence: CASSAAGRGTEAFF. CDR3 DNA sequence: TGTGCCAGCAGTGCCGCGGGGAGGGGCACTGAAGCTTTCTTT. The V gene is TRBV6-1, the J gene TRBJ1-1; D is possibly TRBD1 (5 bases). Germline V CDR1 and CDR2: MNHNS, SASEGT. Trimming pared 4 bases from V and 4 bases from J, leaving 13 bases between. CDR3 length: 14 amino acids.